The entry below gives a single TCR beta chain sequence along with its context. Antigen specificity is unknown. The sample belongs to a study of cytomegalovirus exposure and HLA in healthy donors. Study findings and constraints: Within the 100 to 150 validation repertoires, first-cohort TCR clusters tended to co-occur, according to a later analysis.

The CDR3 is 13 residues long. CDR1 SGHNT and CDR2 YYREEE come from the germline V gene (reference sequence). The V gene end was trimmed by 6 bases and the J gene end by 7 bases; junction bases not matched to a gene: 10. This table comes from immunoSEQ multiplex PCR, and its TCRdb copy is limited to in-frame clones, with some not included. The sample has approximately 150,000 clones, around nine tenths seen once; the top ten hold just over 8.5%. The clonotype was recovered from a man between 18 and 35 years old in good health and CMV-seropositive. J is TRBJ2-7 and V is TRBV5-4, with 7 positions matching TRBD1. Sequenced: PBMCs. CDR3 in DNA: TGTGCCAGCAAAACACAGGGGTCGGGTGAGCAGTACTTC. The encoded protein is CASKTQGSGEQYF.